These 26 T cell receptor beta chains were sequenced from one sample in a study of Tregs in tolerant kidney transplant recipients. Sequencing was performed with immunoSEQ multiplex PCR; in TCRdb, only in-frame clones are kept and a portion is missing. Among under 95,000 clones listed, around 93% were seen once. Sequenced material: Tregs from blood, taken before the transplant. These receptors were collected from a human donor who received a combined kidney and bone marrow transplant.

This chain connects TRBV28 to TRBJ1-4; D is uncertain. V dropped 2 bases and J dropped 8 bases, with 12 bases sitting between them. The length of the CDR3 is 14 residues. Germline V lookup: CDR1 MDHEN, CDR2 SYDVKM. Here the CDR3 DNA reads TGTGCCAGCAGTTTAGGGCAGTTCGGAGAAAAACTGTTTTTT. It specifies CASSLGQFGEKLFF.

The chain employs TRBV5-1 and TRBJ2-2; D could derive from TRBD1 or TRBD2 (5 bases each). The CDR3 totals 16 residues. Germline V gene sequence: CDR1 SGHRS, CDR2 YFSETQ. Trimming pared 3 bases from V and 5 bases from J, leaving 17 bases between. CDR3 DNA sequence: TGCGCCAGCAGCTCGTGGGGGACCTCGTATACCGGGGAGCTGTTTTTT. Translating it yields CASSSWGTSYTGELFF. The variable domain in full, completed from reference TRBV5-1 and TRBJ2-2, reads KAGVTQTPRYLIKTRGQQVTLSCSPISGHRSVSWYQQTPGQGLQFLFEYFSETQRNKGNFPGRFSGRQFSNSRSEMNVSTLELGDSALYLCASSSWGTSYTGELFFGEGSRLTVL.

J is TRBJ2-5 and V is TRBV6-5; D unresolved. Trimming shortened V by 0 bases and J by 5 bases, and 10 bases separated the two germline ends. There are 14 residues in the CDR3. CDR1 and CDR2 (germline): MNHEY, SVGAGI. For the CDR3, the DNA is TGTGCCAGCAGTTACTCACTGCGTTGGGAGACCCAGTACTTC. It codes for CASSYSLRWETQYF.

The rearrangement uses TRBV18 and TRBJ1-5, with D tentatively TRBD1 (5 bases). V was clipped by 6 bases and J by 2 bases, with 17 bases between them. The CDR3 contains 16 residues. CDR1 is KGHSH, CDR2 LQKENI, per germline. CDR3 sequence: CASSPNGGDGNQPQHF. CDR3 DNA sequence: TGTGCCAGCTCTCCAAATGGGGGGGACGGCAATCAGCCCCAGCATTTT.

In this sample, this clone turned up once. The rearrangement links TRBV7-3 to TRBJ2-1; D ambiguous. CDR1 and CDR2 (germline): SGHTA, FQGTGA. V lost 2 bases and J 8 bases, leaving 10 bases between the germline ends. The CDR3 loop spans 13 amino acids. The CDR3 is CASSLVGLDEQFF. The CDR3 DNA reads as TGTGCCAGCAGCTTAGTAGGGCTCGATGAGCAGTTCTTC.

As for this clone: The same CDR3 is also encoded by other DNA sequences in this sample. The V gene is TRBV5-1, the J gene TRBJ2-3; tentatively, D is TRBD1 (6 bases). Germline CDR1 reads SGHRS; CDR2 reads YFSETQ. The CDR3 loop spans 13 amino acids. Trimming pared 0 bases from V and 5 bases from J, leaving 7 bases between. Here the CDR3 reads CASSLGRGDTQYF. The DNA of the CDR3 is TGCGCCAGCAGCTTGGGCAGGGGAGATACGCAGTATTTT.

The chain recombines TRBV5-1 with TRBJ2-7, with D perhaps TRBD1 or TRBD2 (6 bases each). V was shortened by 3 bases and J by 0 bases, with 19 bases between the two germline ends. The CDR3 loop spans 17 amino acids. Germline lookup yields CDR1 SGHRS and CDR2 YFSETQ. CDR3 DNA sequence: TGCGCCAGCAGCTGGGGGGCCGGTGGTAGTTCCTCCTACGAGCAGTACTTC. Its protein product is CASSWGAGGSSSYEQYF.

The V and J genes are TRBV4-1 and TRBJ2-1; tentative D call: TRBD2 (5 bases). Germline V lookup: CDR1 MGHRA, CDR2 YSYEKL. The V end lost 0 bases, the J end lost 0 bases, and 9 bases lay between the germline ends. The CDR3 totals 16 residues. The CDR3 here is CASSQDRTGSYNEQFF. CDR3 nucleotide sequence: TGCGCCAGCAGCCAAGACCGGACTGGCTCCTACAATGAGCAGTTCTTC.

The rearrangement uses TRBV25-1 and TRBJ1-3; D remains unclear. Trimming shortened V by 7 bases and J by 2 bases, and 3 bases separated the two germline ends. The CDR3 runs to 11 residues. Germline V gene data show CDR1 as MGHDK and CDR2 as SYGVNS. The CDR3 region has the DNA TGTGCCAGCAAAACTGGAAACACCATATATTTT. Its protein is CASKTGNTIYF.

CDR3 in amino acids: CASSIPGQKRDTEAFF. The CDR3 DNA reads TGTGCCAGTAGTATTCCGGGACAAAAAAGGGACACTGAAGCTTTCTTT. V gene TRBV19 combines with J gene TRBJ1-1; possibly TRBD1 for D (6 bases). The V end was cut by 3 bases, the J end by 3 bases, with 17 bases between. The CDR3 sequence is 16 residues long. Looked up from germline, CDR1 is LNHDA and CDR2 is SQIVND (reference sequence). Full variable domain (remainder filled in from reference TRBV19 and TRBJ1-1): DGGITQSPKYLFRKEGQNVTLSCEQNLNHDAMYWYRQDPGQGLRLIYYSQIVNDFQKGDIAEGYSVSREKKESFPLTVTSAQKNPTAFYLCASSIPGQKRDTEAFFGQGTRLTVV.

This chain connects TRBV21-1 to TRBJ2-5; the table assigns TRBD1, which was not confirmed against the DNA. The DNA end lines up better with TRBJ2-7; the J call may be wrong. TRBV21-1 is listed as a pseudogene. This CDR3 is built from 18 residues. The CDR3 DNA is TGTGCCAGCAGCAACCCTACCCTTTTCGGGACAGGGGTTTACGAGCAGTACTTC. The encoded protein is CASSNPTLFGTGVYEQYF.

This chain connects TRBV5-4 to TRBJ1-2; possibly TRBD1 for D (5 bases). This CDR3 is built from 13 residues. V dropped 5 bases and J dropped 4 bases, with 12 bases sitting between them. Germline loops: CDR1 SGHNT, CDR2 YYREEE (reference sequence). As DNA, the CDR3 is TGTGCCAGCAGTCAGCAGGGAGGCTATGGCTACACCTTC. Translated: CASSQQGGYGYTF.

The chain couples TRBV5-6 to TRBJ1-2; no firm D call. CDR3 length: 14 amino acids. CDR1 and CDR2 (germline): SGHDT, YYEEEE. The V gene lost 5 bases and the J gene lost 3 bases, with 14 bases spanning the gap. CDR3 residues: CASRFGEYHYGYTF. For the CDR3, the DNA is TGTGCCAGCAGATTTGGAGAATATCACTATGGCTACACCTTC.

On this clone itself: Sequence at one end of the junction differs from germline and may be a read error. The V and J genes are TRBV7-2 and TRBJ2-5; 8 bases align to TRBD2. This CDR3 comprises 17 residues. Germline V gene lookup returns CDR1 SGHTA and CDR2 FQGNSA. The CDR3 DNA follows: TGTGCCAGCAGCCTCTCCTCGGGCGGGAGGTACCAAGAGGCCCAGTACTTC. This sequence encodes CASSLSSGGRYQEAQYF.

The chain couples TRBV30 to TRBJ2-3; TRBD2 matches 10 bases. Losses at the gene ends were 4 bases for V and 6 bases for J; bases not matched to a gene: 10. Germline V gives CDR1 GTSNPN, CDR2 SVGIG (reference sequence). The length of the CDR3 is 15 residues. The CDR3 loop is CAWICLAGEGDTQYF. The CDR3 DNA follows: TGTGCCTGGATTTGTCTAGCGGGAGAGGGGGATACGCAGTATTTT.

CDR3 amino acids: CASLTTGSYEQYF. The CDR3 DNA is TGTGCCAGCCTCACTACGGGGTCCTACGAGCAGTACTTC. This chain uses TRBV6-1 with TRBJ2-7; maybe TRBD2 (5 bases). The germline gives CDR1 MNHNS, CDR2 SASEGT. CDR3 length: 13 residues. Trimming pared 8 bases from V and 1 base from J, leaving 12 bases between.

This clone has only one observation. The genes are TRBV28 and TRBJ2-7, with D perhaps TRBD2 (5 bases). Germline V lookup: CDR1 MDHEN, CDR2 SYDVKM. V was shortened by 5 bases and J by 3 bases, with 11 bases between the two germline ends. This CDR3 is 13 amino acids long. Here the CDR3 DNA reads TGTGCCAGCAGTCCCACTAGAAACTACGAGCAGTACTTC. Protein product: CASSPTRNYEQYF.

This rearrangement joins TRBV9 to TRBJ1-1; TRBD1 agrees at 11 bases. Germline CDR1 reads SGDLS; CDR2 reads YYNGEE. After removal of 2 bases from V and 2 bases from J, the junction contained 5 bases not matched to a gene. This CDR3 has 16 residues. The CDR3 nucleotides read TGTGCCAGCAGCGTCGGGACAGGGGGAAAAAACACTGAAGCTTTCTTT. This encodes CASSVGTGGKNTEAFF.

In its sample, this clone was seen once. This chain's CDR3 is CASQPGPLTDTQYF. The CDR3 DNA reads as TGTGCCAGCCAACCGGGGCCGTTGACAGATACGCAGTATTTT. The chain joins TRBV6-5 to TRBJ2-3; D possibly uses TRBD1 or TRBD2 (5 bases each). This CDR3 is 14 amino acids long. CDR1 is MNHEY, CDR2 SVGAGI, per germline. The germline V and J ends were trimmed by 8 bases and 3 bases, with 15 bases remaining between them.

The rearrangement links TRBV10-2 to TRBJ2-6, with D possibly matching TRBD1 (6 bases). CDR1 WSHSY and CDR2 SAAADI come from the germline V gene. Trimming pared 9 bases from V and 2 bases from J, leaving 17 bases between. The CDR3 length is 16 residues. The CDR3 loop reads CASLQGRNPGANVLTF. In DNA form, the CDR3 reads TGCGCCAGTTTACAGGGAAGGAACCCTGGGGCCAACGTCCTGACTTTC.

This chain connects TRBV2 to TRBJ1-4; D gene unclear. CDR1 is SNHLY, CDR2 FYNNEI, per germline. The CDR3 is made up of 14 amino acids. Trimming stripped 6 bases from V and 7 bases from J, with 15 bases between. CDR3: CASRIERESEKLFF. CDR3 DNA: TGTGCCAGCAGAATCGAGAGGGAGAGTGAAAAACTGTTTTTT.

The CDR3 bases are TGTGCCAGCAACCCCTGGGACAGGGAAACCGGGGAGCTGTTTTTT. Translating gives CASNPWDRETGELFF. The J gene is TRBJ2-2, the V gene TRBV6-6, with 9 bases fitting TRBD1. Germline trimming cut 7 bases from V and 5 bases from J; bases unmatched to any gene: 8. The CDR3 has 15 amino acids. Germline values: CDR1 MNHNY, CDR2 SVGAGI (reference sequence).

The chain has TRBV18 and TRBJ2-5; 9 positions agree with TRBD1. From germline, CDR1 is KGHSH and CDR2 LQKENI. The length of the CDR3 is 14 residues. With V trimmed by 6 bases and J by 5 bases, 7 bases remained unmatched. The CDR3, as DNA: TGTGCCAGCTCCCTCGGACAGGGGTGGGAGACCCAGTACTTC. It translates to CASSLGQGWETQYF.

The chain couples TRBV5-1 to TRBJ2-7; the D gene could be TRBD1 or TRBD2 (5 bases each). Germline V CDR1 and CDR2: SGHRS, YFSETQ. This CDR3 comprises 13 residues. V lost 3 bases and J 7 bases, leaving 14 bases between the germline ends. This CDR3 reads CASSSGPRGEQYF. The CDR3 DNA reads as TGCGCCAGCAGCTCGGGACCGCGAGGGGAGCAGTACTTC.

V usage is TRBV18 and J usage is TRBJ1-5; unclear D gene. The CDR3 has 14 residues. The V end lost 2 bases, the J end lost 6 bases, and 11 bases lay between the germline ends. The germline CDR1 and CDR2 sequences are KGHSH and LQKENI. The CDR3 DNA follows: TGTGCCAGCTCACCATGGGAGATGGGTCAGCCCCAGCATTTT. Translating it yields CASSPWEMGQPQHF.

The V call is TRBV28, the J call TRBJ2-5, with TRBD2 identical over 8 bases. Germline V gives CDR1 MDHEN, CDR2 SYDVKM. There are 13 residues in the CDR3. The J segment lost 4 bases and the V segment lost 5 bases, leaving 3 bases of the junction unmatched. Here the CDR3 reads CASSPGTRETQYF. CDR3 in DNA: TGTGCCAGCAGTCCCGGGACTAGAGAGACCCAGTACTTC.